This entry is about one T cell receptor beta chain. Trimming removed 0 bases from V and 5 bases from J; junction bases left unmatched: 7. Looked up from germline, CDR1 is SGHVS and CDR2 is FNYEAQ. CDR3 size: 16 residues. The sample belongs to a study of blood T cell repertoires in COVID-19. Measured with immunoSEQ multiplex PCR; TCRdb has only the in-frame clones, and not every one. Among about 330,000 clones listed, more than 75% were seen once. The specimen was PBMCs or T cells enriched from blood (not recorded which). The sequence was collected from a woman between 18 and 30 years old who had recovered from COVID-19. The chain joins TRBV7-6 to TRBJ2-5, with 9 bases fitting TRBD1. As DNA, the CDR3 is TGTGCCAGCAGCTTAGCGTCGGACAGGGGAAGGGAGACCCAGTACTTC. Protein product: CASSLASDRGRETQYF.